The 20 T cell receptor beta chains reported below all come from one sample, sequenced in a study of T cells in Graves' hyperthyroidism and ophthalmopathy. The TCR beta CDR3 regions underwent amplification using RNA transcripts as the source. RT-PCR in the first round (using the HTBI primer set) targeted the TCR CDR3. MiXCR, run by TCRdb on the multiplex PCR reads, gives a single entry per CDR3 protein. The sample has a few hundred thousand distinct CDR3 sequences; around 14% are singletons. What was sequenced was blood. The receptor source for this set is a woman younger than 30 with Graves' hyperthyroidism that later progressed to Graves' ophthalmopathy.

This clonotype was seen ten or more times. CDR3 DNA: TGTGCCAGCAGTGAAAGTAGGGCCACAGGAGCTTTCTTT. Its translation: CASSESRATGAFF. The rearrangement links TRBV2 to TRBJ1-1; D possibly corresponds to TRBD1 (5 bases). This CDR3 is built from 13 residues. Looked up from germline, CDR1 is SNHLY and CDR2 is FYNNEI. The V end was cut by 2 bases, the J end by 10 bases, with 14 bases between.

Points on this clonotype: One junction end disagrees with the germline gene, perhaps due to a read error. The chain carries TRBV27 and TRBJ2-7; TRBD2 matches 14 bases. Germline CDR1 reads MNHEY; CDR2 reads SMNVEV (reference sequence). The CDR3 spans 15 residues. CDR3 nucleotide sequence: TGTGCCAACAGTCAGGGACTAGCGGGAGACTACGAGCAGTACTTC. Amino acid sequence: CANSQGLAGDYEQYF.

This clonotype was seen at least ten times. V is TRBV3-1 and J is TRBJ1-1; perhaps TRBD1 as D (5 bases). The ends were cut back, 0 bases at V and 6 bases at J, with 11 bases in the middle. CDR1 and CDR2 from the germline V gene are LGHDT and YNNKEL (reference sequence). This CDR3 is 14 amino acids long. CDR3 amino acids: CASSQENGAAEAFF. The DNA for the CDR3 is TGTGCCAGCAGCCAAGAGAATGGGGCCGCTGAAGCTTTCTTT.

In this sample, this clonotype turned up a few times. The gene calls are TRBV2 and TRBJ2-2; no reliable D call. CDR1 is SNHLY, CDR2 FYNNEI, per germline. V lost 9 bases and J lost 4, with 9 bases in between. CDR3 size: 12 residues. CDR3 protein: CARELLTGELFF. The DNA for the CDR3 is TGTGCCAGGGAGCTGCTCACCGGGGAGCTGTTTTTT. Supplemented by reference TRBV2 and TRBJ2-2, the full variable domain reads EPEVTQTPSHQVTQMGQEVILRCVPISNHLYFYWYRQILGQKVEFLVSFYNNEISEKSEIFDDQFSVERPDGSNFTLKIRSTKLEDSAMYFCARELLTGELFFGEGSRLTVL.

This clonotype was counted ten times or more. The chain combines TRBV7-8 with TRBJ2-1, with 12 bases lining up with TRBD2. V dropped 5 bases and J dropped 7; count of bases not matched to a gene: 6. The CDR3 totals 15 residues. The germline CDR1 and CDR2 sequences are SGHVS and FQNEAQ. This chain's CDR3 is CASSLLAGGSNEQFF. CDR3 sequence (DNA): TGTGCCAGCAGCCTACTAGCGGGAGGTAGTAATGAGCAGTTCTTC. Full variable domain (remainder filled in from reference TRBV7-8 and TRBJ2-1): GAGVSQSPRYKVAKRGQDVALRCDPISGHVSLFWYQQALGQGPEFLTYFQNEAQLDKSGLPSDRFFAERPEGSVSTLKIQRTQQEDSAVYLCASSLLAGGSNEQFFGPGTRLTVL.

This clonotype has just a few counts. This sequence joins TRBV7-6 and TRBJ2-1, with D perhaps being TRBD1 or TRBD2 (5 bases each). The CDR3 sequence is 17 residues long. Germline CDR1 and CDR2: SGHVS and FNYEAQ. With 2 bases removed from V and 7 bases from J, the gap between germline ends came to 21 bases. The CDR3 DNA sequence: TGTGCCAGCAGCTTACAGGGCGGGTGGCTTCTCGGGAATGAGCAGTTCTTC. Translation: CASSLQGGWLLGNEQFF.

This clonotype was observed a few times. V usage is TRBV4-2 and J usage is TRBJ2-1; TRBD2 aligns across 7 bases. The CDR3 length is 16 residues. The ends lost 6 bases at V and 2 bases at J; junction bases unmatched: 10. CDR1 is LGHNA, CDR2 YNFKEQ, per germline. CDR3 coding DNA: TGTGCCAGCAGTCGAAACGCGGGAGAGACCTACAATGAGCAGTTCTTC. It encodes CASSRNAGETYNEQFF.

The table lists this clonotype with many counts. The rearrangement joins TRBV7-2 to TRBJ2-5; D gene unclear. Germline V gene sequence: CDR1 SGHTA, CDR2 FQGNSA. The CDR3 contains 13 residues. The V end lost 2 bases, the J end lost 5 bases, and 9 bases lay between the germline ends. The CDR3 coding sequence is TGTGCCAGCAGCTTACCCCCCGGGGAGACCCAGTACTTC. The encoded protein is CASSLPPGETQYF.

The J gene is TRBJ2-7, the V gene TRBV28; D is unclear. The CDR3 is 14 residues long. CDR1 is MDHEN, CDR2 SYDVKM, per germline. Between the trimmed V and J ends, which lost 7 bases and 6 bases, there was a span of 19 bases. The CDR3 coding sequence is TGTGCCAGCACCCAATTCCCCCGAGGCCTCGAGCAGTACTTC. The encoded protein is CASTQFPRGLEQYF.

This chain joins TRBV29-1 and TRBJ2-3; TRBD1 might be the D (5 bases). Germline V CDR1 and CDR2: SQVTM, ANQGSEA. The CDR3 is 12 amino acids. Trimming shortened V by 4 bases and J by 0 bases, and 5 bases separated the two germline ends. The CDR3 here is CSVAGSTDTQYF. The CDR3 nucleotides are TGCAGCGTTGCAGGGAGCACAGATACGCAGTATTTT.

The chain is built from TRBV15 and TRBJ1-4; no reliable D call. The ends were cut back, 9 bases at V and 3 bases at J, with 8 bases in the middle. This CDR3 has 12 residues. Germline CDR1 reads LNHNV; CDR2 reads YYDKDF (reference sequence). The CDR3 region has the DNA TGTGCCACGGGTTGGGCTAATGAAAAACTGTTTTTT. Amino acids: CATGWANEKLFF.

In this sample, this clonotype turned up many times. The chain couples TRBV27 to TRBJ1-5; D gene unclear. CDR3 length equals 15 residues. Trimming removed 6 bases at V and 1 base at J, with 13 bases between. Looked up from germline, CDR1 is MNHEY and CDR2 is SMNVEV (reference sequence). The CDR3 reads CASSLDLGSNQPQHF. The CDR3 DNA is TGTGCCAGCAGCTTAGACCTGGGCAGCAATCAGCCCCAGCATTTT.

This chain links TRBV10-3 with TRBJ1-2; 10 positions match TRBD1. Germline CDR1 reads ENHRY; CDR2 reads SYGVKD. CDR3 size: 15 residues. V lost 10 bases and J lost 8; bases outside the gene matches: 16. CDR3 nucleotides: TGTGCCACCCTAATGGACAGGGGGGTTAGTGGCGGCTACACCTTC. It codes for CATLMDRGVSGGYTF.

This clonotype was counted at least ten times. CDR3 nucleotide sequence: TGTGCCAGCAGCTGGGACAGGTTTGGTGGCTACACCTTC. Amino acids: CASSWDRFGGYTF. V and J are TRBV7-9 and TRBJ1-2; 8 nucleotides align to TRBD1. Germline V gene data show CDR1 as SEHNR and CDR2 as FQNEAQ (reference sequence). This CDR3 comprises 13 residues. Unmatched junction bases numbered 5, after V lost 4 bases and J lost 7 bases. Full variable domain (outside the CDR3, taken from reference TRBV7-9 and TRBJ1-2): DTGVSQNPRHKITKRGQNVTFRCDPISEHNRLYWYRQTLGQGPEFLTYFQNEAQLEKSRLLSDRFSAERPKGSFSTLEIQRTEQGDSAMYLCASSWDRFGGYTFGSGTRLTVV.

The chain recombines TRBV28 with TRBJ2-7, with TRBD1 as a possible D gene (6 bases). The V end was cut by 4 bases, the J end by 1 base, with 17 bases between. CDR1 and CDR2 from the germline V gene are MDHEN and SYDVKM. The CDR3 has 16 residues. CDR3 DNA sequence: TGTGCCAGCAGTTCCATCGCATGGCAGGGGTCCTACGAGCAGTACTTC. Translating it yields CASSSIAWQGSYEQYF.

This clonotype showed up many times. The chain has TRBV27 and TRBJ2-1; no clear D. Germline V gene sequence: CDR1 MNHEY, CDR2 SMNVEV (reference sequence). CDR3 length equals 13 residues. V dropped 6 bases and J dropped 9 bases, with 15 bases sitting between them. CDR3 loop: CASSLVVSGEQFF. In DNA form, the CDR3 reads TGTGCCAGCAGCCTAGTTGTATCGGGTGAGCAGTTCTTC.

This clonotype came up many times. The DNA of the CDR3 is TGCGCCAGCAGCTATCGGGACAGGGAGGCGGAGACCCAGTACTTC. It is translated as CASSYRDREAETQYF. This rearrangement joins TRBV5-1 to TRBJ2-5; 9 bases are shared with TRBD1. The CDR3 consists of 15 residues. Per the germline V gene, CDR1 is SGHRS and CDR2 is YFSETQ. The J segment lost 5 bases and the V segment lost 3 bases, leaving 8 bases of the junction unmatched.

This clonotype was picked up many times. V gene TRBV20-1 combines with J gene TRBJ2-7; D tentatively fits TRBD1 or TRBD2 (5 bases each). The CDR3 is 11 amino acids. Germline CDR1 DFQATT, CDR2 SNEGSKA (reference sequence). V was trimmed by 2 bases and J by 11 bases, leaving 13 bases between them. The CDR3, as DNA: TGCAGTGCTAGACCTGTGAGGGGCGAGTACTTC. Its protein is CSARPVRGEYF.

This clonotype came up many times. This chain joins TRBV7-8 and TRBJ2-3; 11 nucleotides match TRBD2. J lost 11 bases, V lost 4 bases, and 11 bases had no gene match. The germline V gene encodes CDR1 SGHVS and CDR2 FQNEAQ. The CDR3 length is 15 residues. This CDR3 is CASSSIAGGPGWQYF. In DNA form, the CDR3 reads TGTGCCAGCAGCTCCATAGCGGGAGGGCCCGGCTGGCAGTATTTT.

This clonotype came up a few times. Sequence at one end of the junction differs from germline and may be a read error. The rearrangement joins TRBV28 to TRBJ1-2; D not resolved. CDR3 length equals 15 residues. The germline V gene has CDR1 MDHEN and CDR2 SYDVKM. The CDR3 DNA reads TGTGCCGGCAGCCTAGTTGGCAGATCTAACTATGGCTACACCTTC. As protein: CAGSLVGRSNYGYTF.